These 20 T cell receptor beta chains came from one sample sequenced in a study of blood T cells in healthy people across ages. It was with a sample-barcoded 5' primer and a J-beta primer mix that a second PCR of roughly 7 to 12 cycles was run. TCRdb called the 5' RACE reads again in MiXCR, with one record for every CDR3 protein. The sample contains hundreds of thousands of distinct CDR3 sequences, roughly 48% of which appear only once. Sequences were obtained from blood. The source of these receptors is a man between 25 and 39 years old in good health.

This clonotype turned up a few times. The chain recombines TRBV5-1 with TRBJ1-2; a possible D gene is TRBD1 (5 bases). Germline lookup yields CDR1 SGHRS and CDR2 YFSETQ. With 4 bases removed from V and 5 bases from J, the gap between germline ends came to 9 bases. The CDR3 contains 12 residues. The CDR3 coding sequence is TGCGCCAGCAGCCGGACAACTTATGGCTACACCTTC. Its translation: CASSRTTYGYTF.

This clonotype has a handful of counts. The chain uses TRBV10-2 and TRBJ2-3, with TRBD2 identical over 9 bases. The CDR3 covers 13 residues. The trim removed 7 bases at V and 4 bases at J, leaving 3 bases unmatched. CDR1 and CDR2 from the germline V gene are WSHSY and SAAADI. The CDR3 is CASKLAGSDTQYF. The CDR3, as DNA: TGCGCCAGCAAGCTAGCGGGGTCAGATACGCAGTATTTT.

The rearrangement joins TRBV21-1 to TRBJ2-3. TRBV21-1 is a recognized pseudogene. The CDR3 spans 13 residues. The CDR3 DNA follows: TGTGCCAGCAGCACCTATAGCTTAGATACGCAGTATTTT. The encoded protein is CASSTYSLDTQYF.

Concerning this clonotype: The junction does not match germline at one end; this may be a read error. The genes are TRBV5-6 and TRBJ2-7; TRBD2 matches 10 bases. Per the germline V gene, CDR1 is SGHDT and CDR2 is YYEEEE. The CDR3 has 16 amino acids. The CDR3 DNA follows: TGTGCCGGCAGCTTGAGAAGGCTAGCGGGGGACAATGAGCAGTACTTC. Encoded protein: CAGSLRRLAGDNEQYF.

The V call is TRBV20-1, the J call TRBJ2-6; 9 bases are shared with TRBD1. The J segment lost 3 bases and the V segment lost 5 bases, leaving 8 bases of the junction unmatched. Germline CDR1 is DFQATT and CDR2 is SNEGSKA (reference sequence). The length of the CDR3 is 16 residues. The CDR3 DNA is TGCAGTGCTGCTACAGGGGGCGTGGGTGGGGCCAACGTCCTGACTTTC. Translating gives CSAATGGVGGANVLTF.

This rearrangement joins TRBV6-1 to TRBJ2-5; D is undetermined. CDR3 length: 12 amino acids. Trimming shortened V by 3 bases and J by 8 bases, and 10 bases separated the two germline ends. From germline, CDR1 is MNHNS and CDR2 SASEGT. CDR3 nucleotide sequence: TGTGCCAGCAGTGACGGCCCTCAAACCCAGTACTTC. This gives the protein CASSDGPQTQYF.

This clonotype came up a few times. V is TRBV4-3 and J is TRBJ2-1; 7 nucleotides agree with TRBD1. The CDR3 sequence is 15 residues long. V gave up 3 bases and J gave up 6 bases; unmatched junction bases: 8. Germline assignment: CDR1 LGHNA and CDR2 YSLEER. The CDR3 here is CASSQGSGQLNEQFF. CDR3 nucleotides: TGCGCCAGCAGCCAGGGTTCGGGACAGCTCAATGAGCAGTTCTTC.

The genes are TRBV20-1 and TRBJ2-3; 10 positions agree with TRBD1. Germline lookup yields CDR1 DFQATT and CDR2 SNEGSKA (reference sequence). The CDR3 is made up of 20 amino acids. The V segment lost 0 bases and the J segment 2 bases; nucleotides outside the gene matches: 17. CDR3 in amino acids: CSARDLWGQGSGGPTDTQYF. CDR3 coding DNA: TGCAGTGCTAGAGATCTTTGGGGACAGGGGTCGGGAGGACCCACAGATACGCAGTATTTT.

Concerning this clonotype itself: This may be a read error: a much more frequent sequence differs by one nucleotide. The V and J genes are TRBV2 and TRBJ2-5, with unresolved D. The end of the DNA aligns better with TRBJ2-1, so the J call may be wrong. The length of the CDR3 is 11 residues. Germline CDR1 and CDR2: SNHLY and FYNNEI. The DNA for the CDR3 is TGTGCCAGCAGCTCCTTAGAGACCCAGTTCTTC. It codes for CASSSLETQFF.

The genes are TRBV27 and TRBJ2-1; TRBD1 is a possible D gene (6 bases). This CDR3 has 14 residues. The germline V gene has CDR1 MNHEY and CDR2 SMNVEV (reference sequence). The germline V and J ends were trimmed by 1 base and 5 bases, with 9 bases remaining between them. The CDR3 sequence: CASSLLGADNEQFF. For the CDR3, the DNA is TGTGCCAGCAGTTTATTGGGGGCGGACAATGAGCAGTTCTTC.

The rearrangement uses TRBV6-6 and TRBJ1-1; D not certain. V gave up 8 bases and J gave up 3 bases, with 13 bases separating them. Germline V gene lookup returns CDR1 MNHNY and CDR2 SVGAGI (reference sequence). This CDR3 is 13 amino acids long. CDR3 residues: CASLMTPYTEAFF. The CDR3 nucleotides are TGTGCCAGCCTAATGACCCCCTACACTGAAGCTTTCTTT.

Only a few counts were recorded for this clonotype. The chain has TRBV4-2 and TRBJ2-3; a weak D match, TRBD2 (5 bases). Germline V lookup: CDR1 LGHNA, CDR2 YNFKEQ. CDR3 length: 15 residues. V was cut by 1 base and J by 4 bases, with 12 bases left in between. The CDR3 reads CASSQGTLRADTQYF. In nucleotides, the CDR3 is TGTGCCAGCAGCCAAGGGACTCTACGGGCAGATACGCAGTATTTT.

CDR3 DNA sequence: TGTGCCAGCAGCTTAGCGAGGTCGGTTGGTTCTGAAGCTTTCTTT. This gives the protein CASSLARSVGSEAFF. The chain carries TRBV7-2 and TRBJ1-1, with D unclear. Germline V gene sequence: CDR1 SGHTA, CDR2 FQGNSA. The ends were cut back, 0 bases at V and 6 bases at J, with 14 bases in the middle. The CDR3 runs to 15 residues.

J is TRBJ2-7 and V is TRBV4-1, with D possibly being TRBD1 (6 bases). Between the trimmed V and J ends, which lost 5 bases and 6 bases, there was a span of 17 bases. The CDR3 spans 14 residues. In germline, CDR1 is MGHRA, CDR2 YSYEKL. The CDR3 loop reads CASSSGTSSCEQYF. DNA for the CDR3: TGCGCCAGCAGCTCTGGGACAAGCTCTTGCGAGCAGTACTTC.

This clonotype occurred many times. The chain combines TRBV2 with TRBJ1-2, with D possibly being TRBD1 (6 bases). The length of the CDR3 is 12 residues. CDR1 is SNHLY and CDR2 is FYNNEI in the germline V gene. The ends were cut back, 8 bases at V and 2 bases at J, with 9 bases in the middle. In nucleotides, the CDR3 is TGTGCCAGCCAAACAGGGAACTATGGCTACACCTTC. Encoded protein: CASQTGNYGYTF.

This chain links TRBV6-5 with TRBJ2-1; 10 nucleotides agree with TRBD2. The V gene's germline CDR1 is MNHEY and CDR2 SVGAGI. V shed 7 bases, J shed 6 bases, and the junction held 6 bases outside the gene matches. This CDR3 has 14 residues. The CDR3, as DNA: TGTGCCAGCACCAGGGCTAGCGGGGGCAATGAGCAGTTCTTC. As protein: CASTRASGGNEQFF.

The rearrangement joins TRBV20-1 to TRBJ1-2; D is undetermined. Per germline, CDR1 DFQATT and CDR2 SNEGSKA (reference sequence). The V gene lost 3 bases and the J gene lost 2 bases, with 10 bases spanning the gap. The CDR3 is 13 residues long. The CDR3 DNA reads as TGCAGTGCTAGCCCCCCAGAGAACTATGGCTACACCTTC. Residues: CSASPPENYGYTF.

Only a few counts were recorded for this clonotype. The chain is built from TRBV25-1 and TRBJ2-5, with 9 bases aligning to TRBD1. The CDR3 sequence is 15 residues long. J lost 5 bases, V lost 1 base, and 5 bases had no gene match. Per germline, CDR1 MGHDK and CDR2 SYGVNS. CDR3 bases: TGTGCCAGCAGTGAATGGGGGACAGGGAAGGAGACCCAGTACTTC. This codes for CASSEWGTGKETQYF. Full variable domain (rest looked up from reference TRBV25-1 and TRBJ2-5): EADIYQTPRYLVIGTGKKITLECSQTMGHDKMYWYQQDPGMELHLIHYSYGVNSTEKGDLSSESTVSRIRTEHFPLTLESARPSHTSQYLCASSEWGTGKETQYFGPGTRLLVL.

Many counts were recorded for this clonotype. J is TRBJ1-2 and V is TRBV3-1; D may be TRBD1 (6 bases). The CDR3 loop spans 12 amino acids. Germline V gene lookup returns CDR1 LGHDT and CDR2 YNNKEL (reference sequence). V was pared by 4 bases and J by 7 bases, with 10 bases between. Here the CDR3 reads CASSPGERGYTF. CDR3 bases: TGTGCCAGCAGCCCAGGGGAGCGTGGCTACACCTTC.

V gene TRBV2 combines with J gene TRBJ2-6, with a weak D call TRBD1 (5 bases). CDR3 length: 15 amino acids. Per germline, CDR1 SNHLY and CDR2 FYNNEI. Trimming removed 8 bases at V and 0 bases at J, with 11 bases between. CDR3 loop: CASFERGSGANVLTF. Written as DNA, the CDR3 is TGTGCCAGCTTCGAAAGGGGCTCTGGGGCCAACGTCCTGACTTTC. Complete variable domain (other parts from reference TRBV2 and TRBJ2-6): EPEVTQTPSHQVTQMGQEVILRCVPISNHLYFYWYRQILGQKVEFLVSFYNNEISEKSEIFDDQFSVERPDGSNFTLKIRSTKLEDSAMYFCASFERGSGANVLTFGAGSRLTVL.